This passage covers 5 T cell receptor beta chains from one sample sequenced in a study of cytomegalovirus exposure and HLA in healthy donors. PCR used 60 Vbeta primers and 13 Jbeta primers. Method: immunoSEQ multiplex PCR; TCRdb's copy keeps in-frame clones and lacks some. Among 65,000 to 80,000 clones listed, about 78% were seen once. Material: PBMCs. The receptors derive from a woman aged 35 to 49 in good health and CMV-seropositive.

This rearrangement joins TRBV29-1 to TRBJ1-1, with D maybe TRBD1 (5 bases). V dropped 5 bases and J dropped 6 bases, with 16 bases sitting between them. CDR1 is SQVTM, CDR2 ANQGSEA, per germline. This CDR3 has 13 residues. The CDR3 loop is CSVQDIRFPEAFF. CDR3 DNA sequence: TGCAGCGTTCAGGACATAAGGTTCCCTGAAGCTTTCTTT.

CDR3: CASSSLSPLHF. Here the CDR3 DNA reads TGTGCCAGCAGTTCCCTTTCACCCCTCCACTTT. This chain connects TRBV28 to TRBJ1-6, with D unresolved. Germline CDR1 MDHEN, CDR2 SYDVKM. Trimming removed 4 bases from V and 9 bases from J, with 4 bases in between. This CDR3 contains 11 residues.

Details on this clone: At one of its ends the junction is not consistent with the germline gene, which may arise from a read error. The J gene is TRBJ2-7, the V gene TRBV7-6; TRBD1 matches 8 bases. The CDR3 sequence is 14 residues long. Per the germline V gene, CDR1 is SGHVS and CDR2 is FNYEAQ. In DNA form, the CDR3 reads TGTGCCAGCAGCACGACAGGGGTAACCTACGGGCAGTACTTC. The encoded protein is CASSTTGVTYGQYF.

The CDR3 nucleotides are TGTGCCAGCAGCTTAGGGAGCGACGAGCAGTACTTC. Amino acids: CASSLGSDEQYF. The gene calls are TRBV11-2 and TRBJ2-7; D unresolved. The CDR3 covers 12 residues. Per the germline V gene, CDR1 is SGHAT and CDR2 is FQNNGV. V was cut by 1 base and J by 5 bases, with 6 bases left in between.

The gene calls are TRBV7-9 and TRBJ2-2; possibly TRBD2 for D (6 bases). The V gene lost 0 bases and the J gene lost 9 bases, with 17 bases spanning the gap. From germline, CDR1 is SEHNR and CDR2 FQNEAQ (reference sequence). CDR3 length: 16 amino acids. CDR3 bases: TGTGCCAGCAGCTTAGCTCTTGGGGGGACCCAACGGGAGCTGTTTTTT. Translating gives CASSLALGGTQRELFF.